Sequencing of this TCR beta chain was carried out in a study of cytomegalovirus exposure and HLA in healthy donors. Study information: According to later analysis, the same platform produced the 120 validation and 666 first-cohort repertoires.

The study's findings and limits: Overall, approximately 180 TCR beta chains were annotated as cytomegalovirus-associated. Many donors carried some public TCRs, although rarity characterized most TCR sequences.

This clone was observed once. What it recognizes is unknown. Using immunoSEQ multiplex PCR, the repertoire was profiled, and TCRdb retains in-frame clones only, with some absent. The table includes roughly 300,000 clones, 70% to 90% detected once. The receptor was derived from a woman younger than 30 in good health and CMV-seronegative. The sample was PBMCs.

The CDR3 region is CASSFDGGNLAYEQYF. In DNA, the CDR3 is TGCGCCAGCAGCTTCGACGGAGGGAACTTGGCATACGAGCAGTACTTC. The chain employs TRBV5-1 and TRBJ2-7, with D possibly matching TRBD2 (6 bases). The CDR3 spans 16 residues. Between the trimmed V and J ends, which lost 2 bases and 4 bases, there was a span of 19 bases. Germline lookup yields CDR1 SGHRS and CDR2 YFSETQ. Based on the CDR3 plus reference TRBV5-1 and TRBJ2-7, the full variable domain is KAGVTQTPRYLIKTRGQQVTLSCSPISGHRSVSWYQQTPGQGLQFLFEYFSETQRNKGNFPGRFSGRQFSNSRSEMNVSTLELGDSALYLCASSFDGGNLAYEQYFGPGTRLTVT.